This T cell receptor beta chain appears in the sequencing data of a study of blood T cells in healthy people across ages. Primers used in a second PCR of roughly 6 to 12 cycles were a sample-barcoded 5' primer and a J-beta primer mix. TCRdb fed the 5' RACE reads into MiXCR, producing one record per CDR3 protein. The data contain about 1.5 million distinct CDR3 sequences, less than 45% of them singletons. The CDR3 is 15 residues long. V was cut by 0 bases and J by 0 bases, with 8 bases left in between. The germline gives CDR1 MGHRA, CDR2 YSYEKL. Material: blood. This TCR was recovered from a woman aged 18-35 years in good health. V and J are TRBV4-1 and TRBJ1-1; no reliable D call. Here the CDR3 DNA reads TGCGCCAGCAGCCAAGAAATACCTTTGAACACTGAAGCTTTCTTT. Protein sequence: CASSQEIPLNTEAFF.